The 29 T cell receptor beta chains listed next were all sequenced from one sample in a study of spatial heterogeneity in lung cancer. TCRdb redid the calling of the 5' RACE reads with MiXCR, one entry per CDR3 protein. The sample shows 2,500 to 3,000 distinct CDR3 sequences, 30% to 40% of them seen only once. Time point described: sample taken at primary tumor resection. The authors sequenced whole RNA from tumor, nontumor lung or frozen PBMC without sorting. The sequences come from PBMCs, collected at surgery. These receptors originate from a male donor with early-stage non-small cell lung cancer.

This clonotype was detected many times. The chain uses TRBV12-3 or TRBV12-4 and TRBJ2-5; the D is unclear. V shed 3 bases and J shed 4 bases, with 9 bases lying between them. This CDR3 has 13 amino acids. In DNA, the CDR3 is TGTGCCAGCAGTTTCCTAACCTCAGAGACCCAGTACTTC. It is translated as CASSFLTSETQYF.

This chain links TRBV29-1 with TRBJ2-5; 7 bases are a match to TRBD2. This CDR3 contains 13 residues. The trim removed 7 bases at V and 0 bases at J, leaving 5 bases unmatched. The germline V gene encodes CDR1 SQVTM and CDR2 ANQGSEA. This chain's CDR3 is CSAAGVYQETQYF. The CDR3 DNA sequence: TGCAGCGCTGCGGGGGTGTACCAAGAGACCCAGTACTTC.

The chain carries TRBV27 and TRBJ2-7, with D tentatively TRBD1 (6 bases). V was cut by 5 bases and J by 6 bases, with 20 bases left in between. The CDR3 length is 15 residues. Germline CDR1 reads MNHEY; CDR2 reads SMNVEV (reference sequence). The CDR3 DNA follows: TGTGCCAGCAGTCCCCCGGACAGTCCGACTGGCGAGCAGTACTTC. This sequence encodes CASSPPDSPTGEQYF.

Concerning this clonotype: Being one base from a much bigger clone, this may be a read error. The chain couples TRBV6-5 to TRBJ1-1, with D hard to call. V lost 2 bases to trimming and J lost 10 bases, with 20 bases between them. The CDR3 has 15 amino acids. The V gene's germline CDR1 is MNHEY and CDR2 SVGAGI. The CDR3 is CASSYAPNPGHVAFF. CDR3 DNA sequence: TGTGCCAGCAGTTACGCCCCGAATCCGGGCCATGTAGCTTTCTTT.

This clonotype was picked up many times. V is TRBV5-1 and J is TRBJ2-3; no clear D gene. V lost 2 bases, J lost 3 bases, and 7 bases lay in between. Germline V gene lookup returns CDR1 SGHRS and CDR2 YFSETQ. The CDR3 runs 13 residues. CDR3 region: CASSFYPTDTQYF. The CDR3 coding sequence is TGCGCCAGCAGCTTTTACCCGACAGATACGCAGTATTTT.

This clonotype showed up just a few times. The chain uses TRBV29-1 and TRBJ2-3; D not resolved. Germline-derived CDR1 and CDR2 are SQVTM and ANQGSEA. V lost 6 bases to trimming and J lost 2 bases, with 6 bases between them. This CDR3 comprises 11 residues. CDR3 nucleotides: TGCAGCGTGAAGGACACAGATACGCAGTATTTT. This gives the protein CSVKDTDTQYF.

This clonotype was picked up many times. This rearrangement joins TRBV7-6 to TRBJ2-3, with D possibly called TRBD1 or TRBD2 (5 bases each). This CDR3 spans 14 amino acids. V was trimmed by 5 bases and J by 1 base, leaving 10 bases between them. Germline V gene lookup returns CDR1 SGHVS and CDR2 FNYEAQ. This CDR3 reads CASSLVGGTDTQYF. Written as DNA, the CDR3 is TGTGCCAGCAGCCTCGTGGGGGGCACAGATACGCAGTATTTT. The full variable domain, in which reference TRBV7-6 and TRBJ2-3 provide the parts outside the CDR3, is GAGVSQSPRYKVTKRGQDVALRCDPISGHVSLYWYRQALGQGPEFLTYFNYEAQQDKSGLPNDRFSAERPEGSISTLTIQRTEQRDSAMYRCASSLVGGTDTQYFGPGTRLTVL.

Relative to its sample, this clonotype is medium-sized. V and J are TRBV27 and TRBJ2-7, with a possible D match to TRBD1 (5 bases). V lost 6 bases and J lost 3, with 12 bases in between. Looked up from germline, CDR1 is MNHEY and CDR2 is SMNVEV (reference sequence). The CDR3 is 13 residues long. CDR3 DNA: TGTGCCAGCAGGGGGTTAGGGGACTACGAGCAGTACTTC. It translates to CASRGLGDYEQYF.

The V and J genes are TRBV4-1 and TRBJ2-7, with 8 positions matching TRBD1. The germline CDR1 and CDR2 sequences are MGHRA and YSYEKL. CDR3 length equals 15 residues. With V trimmed by 1 base and J by 2 bases, 4 bases remained unmatched. CDR3 amino acids: CASSQGTGLAYEQYF. The CDR3 DNA follows: TGCGCCAGCAGCCAAGGGACAGGGTTGGCCTACGAGCAGTACTTC.

Notes on this clonotype: A much more abundant neighbour one base away suggests this may be a read error. The rearrangement links TRBV10-3 to TRBJ2-3; TRBD2 aligns across 9 bases. In germline, CDR1 is ENHRY, CDR2 SYGVKD. This CDR3 is 15 amino acids long. CDR3 in DNA: TGTGCCTTCAGTGAGTCCAGCGGGGGGCCAGATACGCAGTATTTT. Translating gives CAFSESSGGPDTQYF.

V and J are TRBV20-1 and TRBJ2-1; 9 bases map to TRBD1. The CDR3 extends over 13 amino acids. Trimming removed 7 bases from V and 9 bases from J; junction bases left unmatched: 10. The germline V gene encodes CDR1 DFQATT and CDR2 SNEGSKA (reference sequence). The CDR3 sequence is CSGNRGRRTEQFF. CDR3 DNA sequence: TGCAGTGGCAACAGGGGGCGACGTACTGAGCAGTTCTTC.

The chain has TRBV4-1 and TRBJ2-7, with 7 bases aligning to TRBD2. CDR3 size: 15 residues. With V trimmed by 3 bases and J by 6 bases, 11 bases remained unmatched. Per the germline V gene, CDR1 is MGHRA and CDR2 is YSYEKL. Here the CDR3 reads CASSHLETSSFEQYF. The CDR3 nucleotides read TGCGCCAGCAGCCACCTCGAGACTAGCAGTTTCGAGCAGTACTTC.

This clonotype was counted many times. The V gene is TRBV6-6, the J gene TRBJ2-7; D ambiguous. Per the germline V gene, CDR1 is MNHNY and CDR2 is SVGAGI (reference sequence). The CDR3 covers 13 residues. V was pared by 6 bases and J by 3 bases, with 12 bases between. This CDR3 is CASSPGPYYEQYF. The DNA for the CDR3 is TGTGCCAGCAGCCCTGGGCCCTACTACGAGCAGTACTTC.

The V gene is TRBV10-3, the J gene TRBJ2-7; 11 bases match TRBD1. This CDR3 has 13 amino acids. Germline V CDR1 and CDR2: ENHRY, SYGVKD. Germline trimming cut 9 bases from V and 2 bases from J; bases unmatched to any gene: 3. The CDR3 sequence is CAIGGQGAYEQYF. In DNA, the CDR3 is TGTGCCATAGGGGGACAGGGGGCCTACGAGCAGTACTTC.

This clonotype was found a few times. This chain joins TRBV6-2 or TRBV6-3 and TRBJ2-7; D is perhaps TRBD1 or TRBD2 (6 bases each). The germline V and J ends were trimmed by 8 bases and 5 bases, with 13 bases remaining between them. This CDR3 is built from 12 residues. Per the germline V gene, CDR1 is MNHEY and CDR2 is SVGEGT. The CDR3 bases are TGTGCCAGCGAACAGGGAGGACACGAGCAGTACTTC. It codes for CASEQGGHEQYF.

The sample holds many counts of this clonotype. V is TRBV10-1 and J is TRBJ2-5; 9 bases are a match to TRBD2. Germline CDR1 is WNHNN and CDR2 is SYGVQD (reference sequence). V was clipped by 4 bases and J by 4 bases; unmatched bases: 4. The CDR3 extends over 14 amino acids. CDR3 nucleotide sequence: TGCGCCAGCAGTGGTAGCGGGAGAAGAGAGACCCAGTACTTC. Protein: CASSGSGRRETQYF.

In this sample, this clonotype turned up many times. The V and J genes are TRBV2 and TRBJ2-7, with a tentative D call TRBD1 (6 bases). Germline V gene lookup returns CDR1 SNHLY and CDR2 FYNNEI. The CDR3 extends over 14 amino acids. V shed 5 bases and J shed 2 bases, with 13 bases lying between them. The CDR3 nucleotides are TGTGCCAGCAGTAAGGGCAGGGGTGCCTACGAGCAGTACTTC. This gives the protein CASSKGRGAYEQYF.

This clonotype was detected only a few times. The chain recombines TRBV7-8 with TRBJ2-3; D is ambiguous. Germline lookup yields CDR1 SGHVS and CDR2 FQNEAQ. Trimming took off 6 bases at V and 4 bases at J, with 20 bases between the two ends. This CDR3 has 16 amino acids. This CDR3 reads CASSNLAAAYADTQYF. In nucleotides, the CDR3 is TGTGCCAGCAGTAATCTGGCGGCTGCCTATGCAGATACGCAGTATTTT.

This sequence joins TRBV29-1 and TRBJ2-7; 8 bases align to TRBD2. V trimming: 6 bases; J trimming: 10 bases; junction bases outside the gene matches: 8. The CDR3 has 11 residues. Per the germline V gene, CDR1 is SQVTM and CDR2 is ANQGSEA. CDR3 nucleotide sequence: TGCAGCGTGTACCGGGAGGGGGGACAGTACTTC. The encoded protein is CSVYREGGQYF.

This clonotype has at least ten counts. The rearrangement joins TRBV29-1 to TRBJ1-2, with D possibly matching TRBD1 (5 bases). This CDR3 spans 13 amino acids. Germline V CDR1 and CDR2: SQVTM, ANQGSEA. The V end lost 0 bases, the J end lost 7 bases, and 12 bases lay between the germline ends. The CDR3 loop is CSVEDRKGLGYTF. The CDR3 bases are TGCAGCGTTGAAGATCGGAAGGGGCTTGGCTACACCTTC.

This clonotype was found a few times. This rearrangement joins TRBV5-4 to TRBJ1-2; D possibly corresponds to TRBD1 (6 bases). The length of the CDR3 is 14 residues. The germline V gene has CDR1 SGHNT and CDR2 YYREEE (reference sequence). The ends were cut back, 0 bases at V and 7 bases at J, with 13 bases in the middle. As DNA, the CDR3 is TGTGCCAGCAGCTTGGATCAGGGGCTGGGTGGCTACACCTTC. Residues: CASSLDQGLGGYTF.

In this sample, this clonotype turned up many times. The chain couples TRBV6-1 to TRBJ2-3, with 10 bases aligning to TRBD1. V shed 7 bases, J shed 6 bases, and the junction held 7 bases outside the gene matches. Germline V gives CDR1 MNHNS, CDR2 SASEGT. The CDR3 has 14 amino acids. The CDR3 nucleotides are TGTGCCAGCACTACCGGGACAGGGGCTGATACGCAGTATTTT. The encoded protein is CASTTGTGADTQYF.

The chain couples TRBV5-1 to TRBJ2-3; D unresolved. Trimming took off 0 bases at V and 10 bases at J, with 15 bases between the two ends. There are 14 residues in the CDR3. CDR1 is SGHRS and CDR2 is YFSETQ in the germline V gene. The CDR3 bases are TGCGCCAGCAGCTTGGATGGCGCGACGACGGCGCAGTATTTT. This codes for CASSLDGATTAQYF.

The genes are TRBV25-1 and TRBJ1-4; no reliable D call. CDR3 length equals 14 residues. The germline V gene encodes CDR1 MGHDK and CDR2 SYGVNS. V lost 0 bases, J lost 0 bases, and 2 bases lay in between. The CDR3 loop is CASSEYATNEKLFF. The CDR3 DNA is TGTGCCAGCAGTGAATATGCAACTAATGAAAAACTGTTTTTT.

This chain links TRBV11-2 with TRBJ2-3; TRBD2 matches 7 bases. CDR1 is SGHAT, CDR2 FQNNGV, per germline. The CDR3 loop spans 15 amino acids. The V segment lost 6 bases and the J segment 1 base; nucleotides outside the gene matches: 7. CDR3 protein: CASSPSGARTDTQYF. DNA for the CDR3: TGTGCCAGCAGTCCGAGCGGGGCCCGCACAGATACGCAGTATTTT.

This clonotype was counted many times. V usage is TRBV13 and J usage is TRBJ2-1, with D possibly TRBD1 on 6 matching bases. With 4 bases removed from V and 8 bases from J, the gap between germline ends came to 9 bases. Germline CDR1 and CDR2: PRHDT and FYEKMQ (reference sequence). The CDR3 consists of 12 residues. The CDR3 here is CASSSQGDEQFF. CDR3 nucleotides: TGTGCCAGCAGCTCACAGGGCGATGAGCAGTTCTTC.

The CDR3, as DNA: TGTGCCAGCAGCGCTGTGGACAGGCCCTACAATGAGCAGTTCTTC. It specifies CASSAVDRPYNEQFF. The chain couples TRBV9 to TRBJ2-1, with 7 bases identical to TRBD1. CDR3 length: 15 amino acids. V dropped 3 bases and J dropped 2; count of bases not matched to a gene: 5. Germline values: CDR1 SGDLS, CDR2 YYNGEE.

By sample share, this clonotype is medium-sized. The chain is built from TRBV27 and TRBJ2-7, with 9 bases aligning to TRBD1. The CDR3 extends over 15 amino acids. V trimming: 6 bases; J trimming: 5 bases; junction bases outside the gene matches: 11. Germline CDR1 MNHEY, CDR2 SMNVEV (reference sequence). CDR3 nucleotides: TGTGCCAGCAGGATAGGGGACAGGGTAGGCCACGAGCAGTACTTC. It specifies CASRIGDRVGHEQYF.

This clonotype has a count of ten or more. The chain has TRBV29-1 and TRBJ2-2, with D tentatively TRBD1 (6 bases). The CDR3 totals 14 residues. The V end was cut by 8 bases, the J end by 0 bases, with 13 bases between. The germline gives CDR1 SQVTM, CDR2 ANQGSEA. The CDR3 DNA is TGCAGCTCCTCCGGGACATCGAACACCGGGGAGCTGTTTTTT. Protein product: CSSSGTSNTGELFF.